This T cell receptor beta chain was documented in a study of shared clonotypes between healthy human individuals. Study-wide results and caveats: Sorted-subset sequencing was shown by rarefaction to be incomplete despite large depth. All-four-donor shared clonotypes had higher generation probabilities than non-shared clonotypes did. Memory subsets had estimated richness that was generally smaller than that of naive subsets.

Replicate PCRs from sorted subsets contained roughly 200 ng DNA, which is approximately 30,000 T cell genomes. Here immunoSEQ multiplex PCR was the method, and the copy in TCRdb shows in-frame clones only, minus some. The sample has 2 million to 2.5 million clones; about 95% are singletons. CDR3 length: 15 residues. After removal of 3 bases from V and 4 bases from J, the junction contained 5 bases not matched to a gene. CDR1 is SGHRS, CDR2 YFSETQ, per germline. About this clone itself: What it recognizes is unknown.

In the naive CD8 group, cells lacked CD45RO and were positively selected for CCR7, so terminally differentiated effector memory CD45RA+ cells were left out. Sample: naive CD8+ T cells sorted from blood. This receptor was obtained from a man aged 18 to 29 in good health. The chain recombines TRBV5-1 with TRBJ1-3; 9 nucleotides match TRBD1. The CDR3 region is CASSSGQGIGNTIYF. CDR3 in DNA: TGCGCCAGCAGCTCCGGACAGGGGATAGGAAACACCATATATTTT.